This paragraph covers one T cell receptor beta chain sequence. This sample is part of a study of metastatic and nonmetastatic thyroid tumors. With MiXCR, TCRdb reprocessed the PCR reads. The sample yields some 40,000 clones, about 14% seen once. This CDR3 has 12 amino acids. V was shortened by 4 bases and J by 4 bases, with 8 bases between the two germline ends. Germline V CDR1 and CDR2: MNHNS, SASEGT. All patients were untreated before thyroid surgery. Sequencing input: blood. This clonotype was sampled from a female donor with papillary thyroid cancer or a benign thyroid nodule (not recorded which). Some clones in this sample may be carry-over from other donors' samples. The chain joins TRBV6-1 to TRBJ2-7; D not certain. The DNA of the CDR3 is TGTGCCAGCAGTGGGGCCCAATACGAGCAGTACTTC. Amino acids: CASSGAQYEQYF.